The clone carrying this T cell receptor beta chain was seen many times. Its antigen remains unknown. Losses at the gene ends were 5 bases for V and 7 bases for J; bases not matched to a gene: 9. Per germline, CDR1 SNHLY and CDR2 FYNNEI. The CDR3 runs 14 residues. This entry is derived from a study of metastatic and nonmetastatic thyroid tumors. Study information: Both malignant and benign thyroid patients supplied peripheral blood and tumor or nodule tissue samples, across which the repertoires of these patients were then compared.

Broader study findings: Benign nodules were reported to have significantly lower TCR beta diversity than malignant thyroid tumors, in blood and tumor.

TCRdb recomputed clones from the PCR reads via MiXCR. The data contain tens of thousands of clones, 20% of them singletons. Not a single patient had been given any form of treatment at any point before undergoing thyroid surgery. Sample: blood. This chain connects TRBV2 to TRBJ2-7, with TRBD2 matching over 9 bases. The source of this sequence is a female donor with papillary thyroid cancer or a benign thyroid nodule (not recorded which). Some clones in this sample may be carry-over from other donors' samples. The CDR3, as DNA: TGTGCCAGCAGTATCTTAGCGGGAGCGGGTGAGCAGTACTTC. Protein: CASSILAGAGEQYF.